This record covers a single T cell receptor delta chain. Translating this DNA gives a protein that differs at residue 4 from the TCRdb one, which belongs to a much larger clone; a read error is likely, and the protein shown is this translation. CDR3 size: 22 residues. Germline values: CDR1 TSWWSYY, CDR2 QGS. Gammadelta T cells were flow-sorted from PBMC into Vgamma9/Vdelta2+ and Vdelta2-negative populations for bulk analysis. The data derive from a study of γδ T cells in repeated Plasmodium falciparum infection. Study in general: Over around 580 days, donors received four mosquito-bite P. falciparum NF54 infections.

TCRdb re-analyzed the multiplex PCR reads via CATT. The sample includes around 49,000 delta-chain clones, around 2% of them seen just once. V usage is TRDV1 and J usage is TRDJ1, with 9 positions matching TRDD3. TCRdb supplies no J gene; here it was assigned by aligning the nucleotide sequence to germline. Sequenced input: gamma-delta T cells from blood. The sequence derives from a pool of human donors (malaria-infected and uninfected, not separated). The CDR3: CALEEAALYIWGISFNTDKLIF. CDR3 DNA sequence: TGTGCTCTTGAGGAAGCGGCCCTCTATATCTGGGGGATTTCGTTTAACACCGATAAACTCATCTTT.